What follows are 12 T cell receptor beta chains derived from one specimen sequenced in a study of shared clonotypes between healthy human individuals. Libraries were prepared by immunoSEQ multiplex PCR; TCRdb keeps only in-frame clonotypes and omits some of them. Found here are over a million clones, about 76% of them singletons; the top ten hold 1.4% to 1.5%. The sequenced sample was memory CD4+ T cells sorted from blood. As to subset: CD45RA-negative fraction. These receptors came from a man between 18 and 29 years old in good health.

CDR3 nucleotide sequence: TGTGCCAGCAGTCCACGTAACAGGGAGGGCTATGGCTACACCTTC. Translated: CASSPRNREGYGYTF. V is TRBV7-2 and J is TRBJ1-2; a possible D gene is TRBD1 (6 bases). From germline, CDR1 is SGHTA and CDR2 FQGNSA. The CDR3 totals 15 residues. Trimming pared 6 bases from V and 4 bases from J, leaving 18 bases between.

V gene TRBV9 combines with J gene TRBJ1-1; TRBD1 matches at 9 bases. Germline CDR1 is SGDLS and CDR2 is YYNGEE. The trim removed 0 bases at V and 8 bases at J, leaving 2 bases unmatched. The CDR3 is 13 residues long. The CDR3 loop reads CASSVVGTGEAFF. The CDR3 DNA reads as TGTGCCAGCAGCGTAGTCGGGACAGGGGAAGCTTTCTTT.

The rearrangement links TRBV7-9 to TRBJ2-7; 9 bases fit TRBD1. V trimming: 5 bases; J trimming: 6 bases; junction bases outside the gene matches: 8. Per germline, CDR1 SEHNR and CDR2 FQNEAQ (reference sequence). This CDR3 comprises 14 residues. DNA of the CDR3: TGTGCCAGCAGCCCCGGGACAGGGAGGGGCGAGCAGTACTTC. Amino acid sequence: CASSPGTGRGEQYF.

V is TRBV6-5 and J is TRBJ1-1, with D possibly matching TRBD1 (5 bases). Trimming pared 6 bases from V and 1 base from J, leaving 12 bases between. The CDR3 length is 14 residues. Germline-derived CDR1 and CDR2 are MNHEY and SVGAGI. The DNA for the CDR3 is TGTGCCAGCAGCAGGGTAGGAGGGAACACTGAAGCTTTCTTT. Its protein product is CASSRVGGNTEAFF.

The gene calls are TRBV4-3 and TRBJ2-1; D not certain. Germline CDR1 LGHNA, CDR2 YSLEER. This CDR3 region has 16 residues. The V end was cut by 2 bases, the J end by 0 bases, with 11 bases between. The CDR3 protein is CASSQSLGNSYNEQFF. As DNA, the CDR3 is TGCGCCAGCAGCCAAAGCCTAGGGAACTCCTACAATGAGCAGTTCTTC.

This clone was seen a handful of times. V is TRBV7-9 and J is TRBJ2-3, with 12 bases aligning to TRBD2. CDR3 length equals 15 residues. The germline V gene has CDR1 SEHNR and CDR2 FQNEAQ (reference sequence). The ends lost 5 bases at V and 2 bases at J; junction bases unmatched: 2. Written as DNA, the CDR3 is TGTGCCAGCAGCGGGACTAGCGGGTACACAGATACGCAGTATTTT. Its translation is CASSGTSGYTDTQYF.

This chain links TRBV12-2 with TRBJ1-1. TRBV12-2 is annotated as a pseudogene. The CDR3 has 15 residues. CDR3 in DNA: TGTGCAAGTCGCCCTAAGGGCGACTGGAACACTGAAGCTTTCTTT. Translating gives CASRPKGDWNTEAFF.

Regarding this clone: This sample includes further DNA sequences coding for the same CDR3. The V and J genes are TRBV19 and TRBJ1-6, with 9 bases fitting TRBD1. The germline V gene has CDR1 LNHDA and CDR2 SQIVND (reference sequence). This CDR3 spans 15 amino acids. V shed 3 bases and J 7 bases; nucleotides not matched to a gene: 4. Here the CDR3 DNA reads TGTGCCAGTAGTATTGTGGGACAGGGCAATTCACCCCTCCACTTT. It translates to CASSIVGQGNSPLHF.

The V call is TRBV7-2, the J call TRBJ1-2; unclear D gene. Trimming took off 2 bases at V and 4 bases at J, with 8 bases between the two ends. Germline CDR1 reads SGHTA; CDR2 reads FQGNSA. The CDR3 runs to 13 residues. The CDR3 loop is CASSLQDFYGYTF. The CDR3 DNA is TGTGCCAGCAGCTTACAGGATTTCTATGGCTACACCTTC.

The gene calls are TRBV6-1 and TRBJ1-2, with 9 nucleotides matching TRBD1. Germline CDR1 and CDR2: MNHNS and SASEGT. Germline trimming cut 6 bases from V and 4 bases from J; bases unmatched to any gene: 6. This CDR3 region has 14 residues. The CDR3 sequence: CASSDGQGIYGYTF. The CDR3 DNA is TGTGCCAGCAGCGACGGACAGGGGATCTATGGCTACACCTTC.

The CDR3 DNA reads as TGTGCCAGCTCACACCAAACGACAGTGACCCGCTCTGGGGCCAACGTCCTGACTTTC. As protein: CASSHQTTVTRSGANVLTF. The chain links TRBV18 to TRBJ2-6; TRBD1 is a possible D gene (5 bases). Germline CDR1 KGHSH, CDR2 LQKENI. The V and J ends lost 4 bases and 0 bases respectively, with 19 bases between them. CDR3 length: 19 residues.

The chain joins TRBV10-1 to TRBJ1-3; D call uncertain. Deletions cut 2 bases from V and 2 bases from J, with 10 bases between. The CDR3 runs to 15 residues. Looked up from germline, CDR1 is WNHNN and CDR2 is SYGVQD (reference sequence). The DNA for the CDR3 is TGCGCCAGCAGTGAGACATTGGCCGCTGGAAACACCATATATTTT. Protein sequence: CASSETLAAGNTIYF.